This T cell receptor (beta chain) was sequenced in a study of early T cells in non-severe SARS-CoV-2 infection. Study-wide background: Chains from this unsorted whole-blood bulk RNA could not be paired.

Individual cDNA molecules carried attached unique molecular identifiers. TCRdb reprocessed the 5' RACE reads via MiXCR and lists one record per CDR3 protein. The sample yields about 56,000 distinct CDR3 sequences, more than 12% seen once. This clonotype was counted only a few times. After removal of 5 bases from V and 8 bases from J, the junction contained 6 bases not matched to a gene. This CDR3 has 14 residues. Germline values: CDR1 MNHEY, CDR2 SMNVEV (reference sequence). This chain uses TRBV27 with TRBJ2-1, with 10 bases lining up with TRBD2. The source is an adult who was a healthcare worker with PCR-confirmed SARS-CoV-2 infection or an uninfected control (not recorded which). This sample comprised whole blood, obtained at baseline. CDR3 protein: CASSKRGGVDEQFF. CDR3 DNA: TGTGCCAGCAGTAAGCGGGGGGGCGTCGATGAGCAGTTCTTC.